Included here is one T cell receptor (beta chain) sequence, with context. The antigen remains undetermined. V shed 0 bases, J shed 10 bases, and the junction held 10 bases outside the gene matches. The V gene's germline CDR1 is SGHNT and CDR2 YENEEA. The CDR3 totals 15 residues. Data came from immunoSEQ multiplex PCR; TCRdb stores just in-frame clones and leaves some out. The data hold more than 55,000 clones, with 86% observed a single time. The data derive from a study of OX40 agonist ivuxolimab in advanced cancers. Points from the study as a whole: The antigen specificity of the peripheral T cells (those that were expanded) was not determined. Partial responders dosed at 0.1-3.0 mg/kg displayed clonal expansion ranking among the lowest. By week 6 at 0.1 to 3.0 mg/kg, blood CD4+ and CD8+ T cells had expanded clonally.

The input for sequencing was CD4+ or CD8+ T cells sorted from blood, taken in a trial of the OX40 agonist ivuxolimab. V gene TRBV11-3 combines with J gene TRBJ2-7, with TRBD2 identical over 9 bases. This receptor was obtained from an adult with an advanced solid tumor such as melanoma, head and neck, liver or kidney cancer. The CDR3 DNA reads TGTGCCAGCAGCTTAGATTCCCTAGCGGGAACGCGCCAGTACTTC. Its protein product is CASSLDSLAGTRQYF.